Detailed here is one TCR beta chain. The antigen remains unidentified. Germline V lookup: CDR1 SGHRS, CDR2 YFSETQ. This CDR3 is 16 amino acids long. Deletions cut 0 bases from V and 4 bases from J, with 14 bases between. The record originates from a study of persistence of HIV-infected CD4 T cells. Study-wide background: Blood samples, up to about 200 mL, came from multiple time points, except two leukapheresis donors sampled once.

The stimulus was an HIV-1 Gag 15-mer peptide pool, roughly 1 ug/peptide/mL. CD40L-negative CD69-negative CD45RO-high memory CD4+ T cells were sorted as populations depleted of antigen-responding cells. Sequencing used immunoSEQ version 4 in survey mode. Some clones are missing from TCRdb's copy, which holds only in-frame ones; the method was immunoSEQ multiplex PCR. The sample includes some 32,000 clones, 75% to 85% seen only once; the top ten take under 20%. The sequences come from CD4+ T cells sorted from PBMCs after roughly 17-hour stimulation, collected from a patient who received antiretroviral therapy. The TCR was taken from an adult woman with HIV who was CMV-seropositive. The V and J genes are TRBV5-1 and TRBJ1-3; the D is unclear. The DNA for the CDR3 is TGCGCCAGCAGCTTGGCCGCGGGAACGCTCGGAAACACCATATATTTT. Encoded protein: CASSLAAGTLGNTIYF.